The rows below give T cell receptor beta chains drawn from one sample of a study of cytomegalovirus exposure and HLA in healthy donors. Clones were read by immunoSEQ multiplex PCR, and TCRdb kept only the in-frame ones, dropping some. This sample yields 110,000 to 150,000 clones, of which approximately 90% are seen a single time; about 0.64% belongs to the top ten. The sequencing sample was made of PBMCs. These receptors were obtained from a man younger than 35 in good health and CMV-seronegative. The CDR3 runs from the conserved cysteine through the conserved F or W. A D gene is named only where the DNA matches it firmly. Clone size is shown for a subset of rows, as once, few, many or a class of expanded clone.

D	V	length	J	size	CDR3	DNA
-	TRBV7-9	17	TRBJ2-2	-	CASSSQGGISVPGELFF	TGTGCCAGCAGCTCTCAAGGGGGTATTAGTGTTCCCGGGGAGCTGTTTTTT
TRBD2	TRBV5-4	16	TRBJ2-2	-	CASRGTSGRANGELFF	TGTGCCAGCAGGGGAACTAGCGGGAGGGCTAACGGGGAGCTGTTTTTT
-	TRBV2	14	TRBJ1-4	few	CASSEDRTNEKLFF	TGTGCCAGCAGTGAGGACAGAACTAATGAAAAACTGTTTTTT
-	TRBV11-2	16	TRBJ2-2	-	CASSLVFRLSTGELFF	TGTGCCAGCAGCTTGGTGTTCAGGTTATCCACCGGGGAGCTGTTTTTT
-	TRBV7-6	16	TRBJ1-1	-	CASSLWDSNMNTEAFF	TGTGCCAGCAGCTTATGGGACTCCAACATGAACACTGAAGCTTTCTTT
-	TRBV10-3	15	TRBJ1-4	-	CAISAGAATNEKLFF	TGTGCCATCAGTGCAGGGGCAGCAACTAATGAAAAACTGTTTTTT
TRBD2	TRBV5-1	15	TRBJ2-1	-	CASSLGTSGGLEQFF	TGCGCCAGCAGCTTGGGGACTAGCGGGGGGCTTGAGCAGTTCTTC
-	TRBV2	11	TRBJ1-2	few	CASSESGSYTF	TGTGCCAGCAGTGAGAGCGGCAGCTACACCTTC
-	TRBV10-2	13	TRBJ1-4	-	CASRISGNEKLFF	TGCGCCAGCAGGATATCCGGGAATGAAAAACTGTTTTTT
TRBD1	TRBV18	15	TRBJ1-4	-	CASSPQRQGGEKLFF	TGTGCCAGCTCACCCCAAAGACAGGGTGGCGAAAAACTGTTTTTT
TRBD2	TRBV19	15	TRBJ2-3	once	CASTAGDTSTDTQYF	TGTGCCAGTACGGCGGGAGACACTAGCACAGATACGCAGTATTTT
-	TRBV19	15	TRBJ1-3	once	CASTTPFRSGNTIYF	TGTGCCAGTACCACCCCTTTCCGGTCTGGAAACACCATATATTTT
-	TRBV5-6	17	TRBJ1-2	-	CASSPGTGIRGAYGYTF	TGTGCCAGCAGCCCAGGAACAGGAATCCGGGGGGCCTATGGCTACACCTTC
TRBD1	TRBV30	14	TRBJ2-1	once	CACRQGVSYNEQFF	TGTGCCTGCAGACAGGGGGTTTCCTACAATGAGCAGTTCTTC
TRBD2	TRBV14	16	TRBJ2-5	-	CASSQWSSGRKETQYF	TGTGCCAGCAGCCAATGGTCTAGCGGACGAAAAGAGACCCAGTACTTC
TRBD1	TRBV7-2	13	TRBJ2-1	-	CASSFRQGHEQFF	TGTGCCAGCAGCTTTAGACAGGGCCATGAGCAGTTCTTC
TRBD2	TRBV5-4	16	TRBJ2-7	-	CASSGSPGLAVYEQYF	TGTGCCAGCAGCGGCTCTCCGGGACTAGCGGTTTACGAGCAGTACTTC
TRBD2	TRBV6-5	15	TRBJ2-1	-	CASSYRSSGDNEQFF	TGTGCCAGCAGTTACCGGTCTAGCGGCGACAATGAGCAGTTCTTC
-	TRBV7-8	17	TRBJ2-1	-	CASSLVRGGGIYNEQFF	TGTGCCAGCAGCTTAGTTAGGGGCGGTGGTATCTACAATGAGCAGTTCTTC
TRBD1	TRBV5-1	15	TRBJ1-3	-	CASSLAGGGGNTIYF	TGCGCCAGCAGCTTGGCAGGGGGAGGTGGAAACACCATATATTTT
-	TRBV27	16	TRBJ2-1	-	CASSLSSGDSYNEQFF	TGTGCCAGCAGTTTATCATCGGGGGACTCCTACAATGAGCAGTTCTTC
TRBD2	TRBV4-3	19	TRBJ2-1	once	CASSQEESGTSGTNNEQFF	TGCGCCAGCAGCCAAGAGGAGTCCGGGACTAGCGGTACAAACAATGAGCAGTTCTTC
-	TRBV6-5	14	TRBJ1-1	-	CASSWTQARSEAFF	TGTGCCAGCAGTTGGACTCAGGCCCGCTCTGAAGCTTTCTTT
TRBD1	TRBV19	15	TRBJ1-5	-	CASRPQGALNQPQHF	TGTGCCAGTAGACCGCAGGGGGCGCTTAATCAGCCCCAGCATTTT
TRBD1	TRBV9	17	TRBJ2-6	-	CASSVAGQRSGANVLTF	TGTGCCAGCAGCGTAGCGGGACAGCGCTCTGGGGCCAACGTCCTGACTTTC
TRBD1	TRBV5-1	15	TRBJ2-3	-	CASSSQGWDTDTQYF	TGCGCCAGCAGCTCACAGGGGTGGGACACAGATACGCAGTATTTT
-	TRBV6-4	13	TRBJ2-1	-	CASSAQGGNEQFF	TGTGCCAGCAGTGCCCAGGGCGGCAATGAGCAGTTCTTC
-	TRBV15	14	TRBJ2-3	-	CATSRVNPADTQYF	TGTGCCACCAGCCGCGTAAATCCGGCAGATACGCAGTATTTT
TRBD1	TRBV27	15	TRBJ2-1	-	CASSFWTGGTNEQFF	TGTGCCAGCAGTTTCTGGACAGGGGGCACCAATGAGCAGTTCTTC
-	TRBV5-1	12	TRBJ2-5	-	CASRVSRETQYF	TGCGCCAGCAGGGTCTCGCGAGAGACCCAGTACTTC
TRBD2	TRBV5-6	16	TRBJ2-3	once	CASSLVLAGSTDTQYF	TGTGCCAGCAGCTTGGTGCTAGCGGGAAGCACAGATACGCAGTATTTT
TRBD2	TRBV6-5	14	TRBJ2-1	-	CASSYGGGYNEQFF	TGTGCCAGCAGTTACGGCGGGGGGTACAATGAGCAGTTCTTC
TRBD2	TRBV2	13	TRBJ2-4	-	CASGGGAKNIQYF	TGTGCCAGCGGGGGGGGAGCCAAAAACATTCAGTACTTC
-	TRBV7-9	14	TRBJ2-4	-	CASSLELAKNIQYF	TGTGCCAGCAGCTTAGAGCTAGCCAAAAACATTCAGTACTTC
-	TRBV9	16	TRBJ2-3	-	CASSVALGESTDTQYF	TGTGCCAGCAGCGTAGCTTTGGGAGAGAGCACAGATACGCAGTATTTT
-	TRBV7-9	17	TRBJ2-3	-	CASSPRLGLGGADTQYF	TGTGCCAGCAGCCCACGACTAGGCCTCGGGGGTGCAGATACGCAGTATTTT
-	TRBV11-2	15	TRBJ2-1	-	CASSSYNRDHNEQFF	TGTGCCAGCAGCTCCTATAACAGGGACCACAATGAGCAGTTCTTC
TRBD1	TRBV5-1	14	TRBJ2-1	-	CASSLVDRRNEQFF	TGCGCCAGCAGCCTGGTGGACAGGAGAAATGAGCAGTTCTTC
-	TRBV9	18	TRBJ2-5	-	CASSPSQTGNHLQETQYF	TGTGCCAGCAGCCCAAGCCAAACAGGAAACCACCTTCAAGAGACCCAGTACTTC
-	TRBV6-5	11	TRBJ1-3	-	CASSYKGGIHF	TGTGCCAGCAGTTACAAGGGAGGCATTCATTTT
TRBD1	TRBV19	16	TRBJ1-6	-	CASMPTGVSYNSPLHF	TGTGCCAGTATGCCAACAGGGGTCTCCTATAATTCACCCCTCCACTTT
TRBD2	TRBV9	16	TRBJ2-5	-	CASSAWTSGGQETQYF	TGTGCCAGCAGCGCTTGGACTAGCGGCGGACAAGAGACCCAGTACTTC